The rows below give T cell receptor beta chains drawn from one sample of a study. MiXCR, run by TCRdb on the 5' RACE reads, gives a single entry per CDR3 protein. This table has approximately 50,000 distinct CDR3 sequences, less than 25% appearing once. Sequenced: tumor-infiltrating Tregs sorted from the breast tumor. Receptors were obtained from a female donor with breast cancer. The CDR3 runs from the conserved cysteine through the conserved F or W. A D gene is named only where the DNA matches it firmly. For some rows the clone size is stated as once, few or many, or as a class when expanded; others skip it.

clone_size d_call cdr3_length j_call v_call cdr3_nt cdr3_aa
NA NA 16 TRBJ2-5 TRBV20-1 TGCAGTGCCCCGAGGGACCCAGGTCTTCTCGGAGAGACCCAGTACTTC CSAPRDPGLLGETQYF
many TRBD1 15 TRBJ1-3 TRBV7-9 TGTGCCAGCAGCTTGGGGACAGTCCCTGGAAACACCATATATTTT CASSLGTVPGNTIYF
NA TRBD1 14 TRBJ2-7 TRBV7-2 TGTGCCAGCAAAGGACAGGGGGGTCCCTACGAGCAGTACTTC CASKGQGGPYEQYF
many NA 15 TRBJ1-2 TRBV5-1 TGCGCCAGCAGCTTGGAAGGAAAGACTAACTATGGCTACACCTTC CASSLEGKTNYGYTF
many TRBD1 16 TRBJ1-1 TRBV5-1 TGCGCCAGCAGCAGGACAGGGCCCCTCATGAACACTGAAGCTTTCTTT CASSRTGPLMNTEAFF
many TRBD2 15 TRBJ2-5 TRBV7-6 TGTGCCAGCAGCTTAGCGGGACTAGCGGGGGAGACCCAGTACTTC CASSLAGLAGETQYF
few NA 17 TRBJ2-5 TRBV7-8 TGTGCCAGCAGCCTCGCGACGTCGACTAGAAAACAAGAGACCCAGTACTTC CASSLATSTRKQETQYF
NA TRBD1 14 TRBJ2-2 TRBV29-1 TGCAGCGTCTCACAGGGGGCCAACACCGGGAAGCTGTTTTTT CSVSQGANTGKLFF
few NA 15 TRBJ2-3 TRBV20-1 TGCAGTGCTGACGGGATCCCATCAGATCCAGATACGCAGTATTTT CSADGIPSDPDTQYF
NA TRBD1 14 TRBJ2-1 TRBV7-2 TGTGCCAGCAGCTTGGGACAGGGGAGTTATGAGCAGTTCTTC CASSLGQGSYEQFF
many NA 14 TRBJ2-2 TRBV9 TGTGCCAGCAGCGTAGTCCCCGGGGCCGGGGAGCTGTTTTTT CASSVVPGAGELFF
many NA 14 TRBJ1-3 TRBV5-1 TGCGCCAGCAGCTTGGACAGGCTTTCCAACACCATATATTTT CASSLDRLSNTIYF
NA NA 14 TRBJ2-7 TRBV6-5 TGTGCCAGCAGTTACGATCAGGGAAGGGTCGAGCAGTACTTC CASSYDQGRVEQYF
NA NA 13 TRBJ2-2 TRBV9 TGTGCCAGCAATTTCGGTCACACCGGGGAGCTGTTTTTT CASNFGHTGELFF
NA NA 16 TRBJ2-6 TRBV25-1 TGTGCCAGCAGTTCTAGGATCTTTTCTGGGGCCAACGTCCTGACTTTC CASSSRIFSGANVLTF
few NA 12 TRBJ1-5 TRBV20-1 TGCAGTGCTAGAGAGGACCGGGACAACCAGCATTTT CSAREDRDNQHF
once TRBD1 15 TRBJ1-6 TRBV6-1 TGTGCCTGCAATCAGGGGGGTTCCTATAATTCACCCCTCCACTTT CACNQGGSYNSPLHF
NA TRBD1 15 TRBJ1-6 TRBV9 TGTGCCAGCAGCGTGGGGACAGGGGGTTCTTCACCCCTCCACTTT CASSVGTGGSSPLHF
NA NA 14 TRBJ1-4 TRBV10-3 TGTGCCATCAGTGAGTCGGTAGCTAATGAAAAACTGTTTTTT CAISESVANEKLFF
many NA 14 TRBJ1-1 TRBV4-3 TGCGCCAGCAGCCATGTCGACGGTCGGACTGAAGCTTTCTTT CASSHVDGRTEAFF
NA NA 14 TRBJ2-1 TRBV27 TGTGCCAGCAGTTTATCCGGACCCTGGGGTGAGCAGTTCTTC CASSLSGPWGEQFF
NA TRBD2 15 TRBJ2-7 TRBV12-3/TRBV12-4 TGTGCCAGCAGTCGTAGCGGGGGAAGCTCTTACGAGCAGTACTTC CASSRSGGSSYEQYF
few TRBD2 16 TRBJ2-1 TRBV4-3 TGCGCCAGCAGCCCTTCAGCGGGAGGGTCCTACAATGAGCAGTTCTTC CASSPSAGGSYNEQFF
NA TRBD2 16 TRBJ2-3 TRBV11-1 TGTGCCAGCAGCTTCGGGACTACCTTTCGTGGGGACACGCAGTATTTT CASSFGTTFRGDTQYF
NA NA 14 TRBJ2-5 TRBV7-8 TGTGCCAGCAGTCCGAAGGGGACTCAAGAGACCCAGTACTTC CASSPKGTQETQYF
few TRBD1 17 TRBJ2-4 TRBV5-1 TGCGCCAGCAGCTTGGCTCAGACAGGGGGGGCCAAAAACATTCAGTACTTC CASSLAQTGGAKNIQYF
NA TRBD1 16 TRBJ2-5 TRBV7-8 TGTGCCGGCAGCTCCTCCGGGACAGGGCGGGGAGAGACCCAGTACTTC CAGSSSGTGRGETQYF
few NA 14 TRBJ2-7 TRBV24-1 TGTGCCACCAGTGATTTTGGGACACCCGGGAAGCAGTACTTC CATSDFGTPGKQYF
NA NA 11 TRBJ2-1 TRBV5-1 TGCGCCAGCAGCTTTAGCGATGAGCAGTTCTTC CASSFSDEQFF
few NA 14 TRBJ1-2 TRBV4-1 TGCGCCAGCAGCCAAGTAGTCGGCTACTATGGCTACACCTTC CASSQVVGYYGYTF
many TRBD1 15 TRBJ1-1 TRBV6-1 TGTGCCAGCAGTTCGCCGACAGGGATGAACACTGAAGCTTTCTTT CASSSPTGMNTEAFF
many NA 13 TRBJ2-4 TRBV6-5 TGTGCCAGCAGGGGAGGGGACAGAAACATTCAGTACTTC CASRGGDRNIQYF
many TRBD1 14 TRBJ2-5 TRBV5-6 TGTGCCAGCAGCTCCCCCAGGGGGATGGAGACCCAGTACTTC CASSSPRGMETQYF
NA NA 14 TRBJ2-3 TRBV24-1 TGTGCCACCAGTGATAGGTCCTACACAGATACGCAGTATTTT CATSDRSYTDTQYF
few NA 13 TRBJ1-2 TRBV20-1 TGCAGTGCTAGAGATCTAGGCGGCTATGGCTACACCTTC CSARDLGGYGYTF
few NA 15 TRBJ1-1 TRBV7-3 TGTGCCAGCAGCTTAGAAGTCACGGGGAACACTGAAGCTTTCTTT CASSLEVTGNTEAFF
NA NA 15 TRBJ1-2 TRBV7-2 TGTGCCAGCAGCTTAGCGCTCGGGAGGGCCGCCGGCTACGCCTTC CASSLALGRAAGYAF
many NA 14 TRBJ2-7 TRBV7-9 TGTGCCAGCAGCTTAGGGGAGATCCCCTACGAGCAGTACTTC CASSLGEIPYEQYF
NA NA 12 TRBJ2-3 TRBV27 TGTGCCAGCAGTGGGTCCGCATCCGTGGAGTATTTT CASSGSASVEYF